Listed here are 3 T cell receptor beta chains from one sample, sequenced in a study of blood T cell repertoires in COVID-19. The assay was immunoSEQ multiplex PCR, and TCRdb's table has in-frame clones only and misses some. The table has about 190,000 clones, more than 85% seen once; the top ten hold around 1.2%. The sequencing sample was made of peripheral blood. The source of these receptors is a man aged 25-45 years with acute or convalescent COVID-19.

The chain is built from TRBV24-1 and TRBJ2-1, with TRBD2 matching 10 bases. Germline V gene data show CDR1 as KGHDR and CDR2 as SFDVKD. With 2 bases clipped from V and 2 bases from J, the junction kept 11 bases outside the gene matches. This CDR3 spans 19 amino acids. CDR3 amino acids: CATSDSRQIGLAAYNEQFF. CDR3 in DNA: TGTGCCACCAGTGATTCGAGACAGATTGGACTAGCGGCCTACAATGAGCAGTTCTTC.

Only a few counts were recorded for this clone. The gene calls are TRBV13 and TRBJ2-1, with D possibly being TRBD1 (7 bases). V was pared by 4 bases and J by 8 bases, with 15 bases between. The germline CDR1 and CDR2 sequences are PRHDT and FYEKMQ (reference sequence). CDR3 length: 14 residues. CDR3 in amino acids: CASSSQGGSYEQFF. The CDR3 coding sequence is TGTGCCAGCAGCTCCCAGGGGGGATCTTATGAGCAGTTCTTC.

Comment on this clone: The sample holds other DNA sequences that translate to the same CDR3. V gene TRBV18 combines with J gene TRBJ1-2; D is uncertain. The CDR3 runs to 14 residues. V dropped 2 bases and J dropped 2 bases, with 9 bases sitting between them. Looked up from germline, CDR1 is KGHSH and CDR2 is LQKENI. The CDR3 DNA is TGTGCCAGCTCACCAGTAGGCAGGAACTATGGCTACACCTTC. It codes for CASSPVGRNYGYTF.